This passage covers 31 T cell receptor beta chains from one sample sequenced in a study of blood T cell repertoires in COVID-19. Profiling relied on immunoSEQ multiplex PCR, and the TCRdb table lists in-frame clones only, not all of them. The repertoire holds about 130,000 clones, with around 86% as singletons. The sample comprised peripheral blood. The receptors derive from a man aged 45 to 65 with active COVID-19.

The rearrangement links TRBV7-2 to TRBJ2-1; 9 bases line up with TRBD1. Germline assignment: CDR1 SGHTA and CDR2 FQGNSA. The CDR3 contains 15 residues. V shed 5 bases and J 4 bases; nucleotides not matched to a gene: 6. Written as DNA, the CDR3 is TGTGCCAGCAGCCCGGACAGGGGAACGTACAATGAGCAGTTCTTC. Translation gives CASSPDRGTYNEQFF.

The V call is TRBV7-8, the J call TRBJ2-5, with 7 bases fitting TRBD1. V lost 4 bases and J lost 4; bases outside the gene matches: 0. Germline CDR1 SGHVS, CDR2 FQNEAQ. This CDR3 comprises 12 residues. The chain's CDR3 is CASSWDRETQYF. DNA for the CDR3: TGTGCCAGCAGCTGGGACAGAGAGACCCAGTACTTC.

The chain couples TRBV18 to TRBJ1-2, with D possibly matching TRBD1 (5 bases). This CDR3 is built from 13 residues. Trimming stripped 8 bases from V and 3 bases from J, with 13 bases between. Germline V lookup: CDR1 KGHSH, CDR2 LQKENI. CDR3 protein: CASRGGLDYGYTF. CDR3 sequence (DNA): TGTGCCAGCCGGGGGGGATTGGACTATGGCTACACCTTC.

The CDR3 region is CASREGTVSNQPQHF. In DNA form, the CDR3 reads TGTGCCAGCAGGGAGGGGACAGTTAGCAATCAGCCCCAGCATTTT. V is TRBV2 and J is TRBJ1-5; TRBD1 aligns across 7 bases. The CDR3 length is 15 residues. With 6 bases clipped from V and 0 bases from J, the junction kept 5 bases outside the gene matches. The germline gives CDR1 SNHLY, CDR2 FYNNEI.

This chain links TRBV3-1 (or the pseudogene TRBV3-2) with TRBJ1-6; D uncertain. CDR3 size: 13 residues. V lost 4 bases and J 8 bases, leaving 9 bases between the germline ends. From germline, CDR1 is LGHDT and CDR2 YNNKEL (reference sequence). CDR3 coding DNA: TGTGCCAGCAGCCGTTGGGAGGATTCACCCCTCCACTTT. Translated: CASSRWEDSPLHF.

The chain is built from TRBV7-9 and TRBJ1-2, with D perhaps TRBD1 (5 bases). The V end lost 7 bases, the J end lost 0 bases, and 21 bases lay between the germline ends. Germline V gene sequence: CDR1 SEHNR, CDR2 FQNEAQ (reference sequence). This CDR3 spans 17 amino acids. The CDR3 nucleotides read TGTGCCAGCACCACTCAGGAGTGGAAGGGGCCTAACTATGGCTACACCTTC. The encoded protein is CASTTQEWKGPNYGYTF.

This rearrangement joins TRBV9 to TRBJ2-3; weak D call: TRBD1 (5 bases). Germline values: CDR1 SGDLS, CDR2 YYNGEE. Trimming pared 3 bases from V and 4 bases from J, leaving 9 bases between. There are 13 residues in the CDR3. DNA for the CDR3: TGTGCCAGCAGCGGAGGCAGGGCAGATACGCAGTATTTT. This sequence encodes CASSGGRADTQYF.

V and J are TRBV9 and TRBJ1-4; no definite D call. The CDR3 consists of 13 residues. Between the trimmed V and J ends, which lost 2 bases and 5 bases, there was a span of 7 bases. Looked up from germline, CDR1 is SGDLS and CDR2 is YYNGEE. CDR3 in amino acids: CASSVGGNEKLFF. DNA of the CDR3: TGTGCCAGCAGCGTCGGAGGAAATGAAAAACTGTTTTTT.

This clone was seen once. This chain connects TRBV6-2 or TRBV6-3 to TRBJ1-4, with TRBD1 matching 9 bases. Germline CDR1 and CDR2: MNHEY and SVGEGT. V lost 4 bases and J lost 7; bases outside the gene matches: 7. This CDR3 is built from 15 residues. Written as DNA, the CDR3 is TGTGCCAGCAGTTCTCCGGGACAGGGCCGTGAAAAACTGTTTTTT. Protein: CASSSPGQGREKLFF.

This chain joins TRBV21-1 and TRBJ2-7; the table's D call of TRBD1 was not tested on the DNA. TRBV21-1 is a pseudogene. The CDR3 is 15 residues long. In DNA form, the CDR3 reads TGTGCCAGCAGCAAAGCGTGGGACACAGGCTACGAGCAGTACTTC. This translates into CASSKAWDTGYEQYF.

The V gene is TRBV5-1, the J gene TRBJ2-3; 8 positions agree with TRBD2. V shed 4 bases and J 0 bases; nucleotides not matched to a gene: 10. Germline assignment: CDR1 SGHRS and CDR2 YFSETQ. The CDR3 consists of 17 residues. The CDR3: CASSPPSSGPSTDTQYF. The CDR3 coding sequence is TGCGCCAGCAGCCCCCCCTCTAGCGGGCCGAGCACAGATACGCAGTATTTT.

V is TRBV7-8 and J is TRBJ2-5; D perhaps matches TRBD2 (6 bases). Germline CDR1 is SGHVS and CDR2 is FQNEAQ. CDR3 length: 15 residues. The V end was cut by 4 bases, the J end by 1 base, with 13 bases between. The CDR3 DNA sequence: TGTGCCAGCAGCTCTACCGCGGGGAGCCAAGAGACCCAGTACTTC. It yields the protein CASSSTAGSQETQYF.

The rearrangement joins TRBV5-5 to TRBJ1-1, with D possibly TRBD1 on 6 matching bases. Germline V lookup: CDR1 SGHKS, CDR2 YYEKEE (reference sequence). This CDR3 contains 18 residues. Trimming left V 3 bases short and J 3 bases short, with 24 bases between. The CDR3 DNA sequence: TGTGCCAGCAGCTACAACCCAGGCGGGGGCACCGGGGACACTGAAGCTTTCTTT. This sequence encodes CASSYNPGGGTGDTEAFF. The whole variable domain, remainder taken from reference TRBV5-5 and TRBJ1-1, is DAGVTQSPTHLIKTRGQQVTLRCSPISGHKSVSWYQQVLGQGPQFIFQYYEKEERGRGNFPDRFSARQFPNYSSELNVNALLLGDSALYLCASSYNPGGGTGDTEAFFGQGTRLTVV.

V and J are TRBV7-6 and TRBJ2-1; D might be TRBD1 (5 bases). This CDR3 is built from 14 residues. CDR1 SGHVS and CDR2 FNYEAQ come from the germline V gene. Trimming stripped 8 bases from V and 0 bases from J, with 11 bases between. The CDR3 DNA sequence: TGTGCCAGCGGGGCCAGCGTCTCCTACAATGAGCAGTTCTTC. Its translation: CASGASVSYNEQFF.

The V and J genes are TRBV19 and TRBJ1-1; no clear D. The CDR3 loop spans 14 amino acids. CDR1 and CDR2 from the germline V gene are LNHDA and SQIVND (reference sequence). Trimming left V 5 bases short and J 0 bases short, with 10 bases between. The CDR3 loop reads CASSPTSLNTEAFF. DNA for the CDR3: TGTGCCAGTAGTCCGACTAGTTTGAACACTGAAGCTTTCTTT.

This chain links TRBV2 with TRBJ1-2, with a possible D match to TRBD1 (5 bases). The CDR3 sequence is 15 residues long. Trimming took off 0 bases at V and 5 bases at J, with 13 bases between the two ends. Germline V gene lookup returns CDR1 SNHLY and CDR2 FYNNEI. CDR3 nucleotides: TGTGCCAGCAGTGAAGCAACCCCCGGGGGATATGGCTACACCTTC. It yields the protein CASSEATPGGYGYTF.

The chain is built from TRBV6-5 and TRBJ2-5, with TRBD2 matching over 13 bases. Germline V gene sequence: CDR1 MNHEY, CDR2 SVGAGI. The V and J ends lost 6 bases and 6 bases, in that order; junction bases with no gene match: 7. This CDR3 has 15 residues. The CDR3 bases are TGTGCCAGCAGCTCTCCCGGGACTAGCGGGAAGACCCAGTACTTC. Translating gives CASSSPGTSGKTQYF.

This clone was detected once. The chain joins TRBV19 to TRBJ1-5, with 9 positions matching TRBD1. V trimming: 3 bases; J trimming: 9 bases; junction bases outside the gene matches: 9. CDR3 length: 15 residues. Germline V gene sequence: CDR1 LNHDA, CDR2 SQIVND (reference sequence). CDR3 nucleotide sequence: TGTGCCAGTAGTATCCAGGGACAGGGCGTGCGGCCCCAGCATTTT. It yields the protein CASSIQGQGVRPQHF.

The J gene is TRBJ1-1, the V gene TRBV5-5, with D hard to call. The CDR3 has 15 amino acids. The V end was cut by 0 bases, the J end by 0 bases, with 9 bases between. Germline CDR1 reads SGHKS; CDR2 reads YYEKEE (reference sequence). The CDR3 reads CASSLALRLNTEAFF. The CDR3 DNA follows: TGTGCCAGCAGCTTGGCCCTCAGATTGAACACTGAAGCTTTCTTT.

CDR3 sequence (DNA): TGTGCCAGCAGCTTCGGACTAGCGGGGTCCTACAATGAGCAGTTCTTC. Its translation is CASSFGLAGSYNEQFF. The rearrangement uses TRBV2 and TRBJ2-1; the match to TRBD2 covers 12 bases. The CDR3 runs 16 residues. Per the germline V gene, CDR1 is SNHLY and CDR2 is FYNNEI. With V trimmed by 6 bases and J by 1 base, 4 bases remained unmatched.

V usage is TRBV6-5 and J usage is TRBJ2-7, with 10 bases fitting TRBD2. V lost 5 bases to trimming and J lost 0 bases; unmatched junction nucleotides: 4. The CDR3 loop spans 15 amino acids. CDR1 and CDR2 (germline): MNHEY, SVGAGI. This chain's CDR3 is CASSRSGGTSYEQYF. CDR3 sequence (DNA): TGTGCCAGCAGTCGTAGCGGGGGGACCTCCTACGAGCAGTACTTC.

The chain joins TRBV3-1 (or the pseudogene TRBV3-2) to TRBJ2-7, with 7 bases identical to TRBD2. CDR3 length: 14 residues. Germline V gene lookup returns CDR1 LGHDT and CDR2 YNNKEL (reference sequence). The ends lost 4 bases at V and 0 bases at J; junction bases unmatched: 3. The CDR3 spells CASSPGLPSYEQYF. CDR3 DNA: TGTGCCAGCAGCCCGGGACTACCCTCCTACGAGCAGTACTTC.

The chain has TRBV27 and TRBJ1-2, with D possibly TRBD1 on 5 matching bases. V was cut by 8 bases and J by 8 bases, with 15 bases left in between. The CDR3 runs 12 residues. Germline-derived CDR1 and CDR2 are MNHEY and SMNVEV (reference sequence). This CDR3 is CASRDWERGYTF. CDR3 DNA: TGTGCCAGCCGGGACTGGGAAAGAGGCTACACCTTC.

The V and J genes are TRBV5-1 and TRBJ1-1; D remains unclear. Per germline, CDR1 SGHRS and CDR2 YFSETQ. This CDR3 comprises 13 residues. V lost 4 bases, J lost 4 bases, and 11 bases lay in between. CDR3 amino acids: CASSPRSRTEAFF. The CDR3 DNA sequence: TGCGCCAGCAGCCCCAGGTCGCGCACTGAAGCTTTCTTT.

The table lists this clone with a few counts. The CDR3 nucleotides read TGTGCCAGCAGTGAGGCAGGCAACTATGGCTACACCTTC. Protein product: CASSEAGNYGYTF. The V gene is TRBV6-1, the J gene TRBJ1-2, with D uncertain. Trimming removed 3 bases from V and 2 bases from J, with 7 bases in between. Germline V gives CDR1 MNHNS, CDR2 SASEGT. The CDR3 is 13 residues long.

The gene calls are TRBV9 and TRBJ1-3; D perhaps matches TRBD1 (5 bases). The V end lost 4 bases, the J end lost 0 bases, and 17 bases lay between the germline ends. Germline V CDR1 and CDR2: SGDLS, YYNGEE. This CDR3 contains 17 residues. CDR3: CASSPRGPGSSGNTIYF. The CDR3 region has the DNA TGTGCCAGCAGCCCCCGGGGACCCGGGAGCTCTGGAAACACCATATATTTT. Based on the CDR3 plus reference TRBV9 and TRBJ1-3, the full variable domain is DSGVTQTPKHLITATGQRVTLRCSPRSGDLSVYWYQQSLDQGLQFLIQYYNGEERAKGNILERFSAQQFPDLHSELNLSSLELGDSALYFCASSPRGPGSSGNTIYFGEGSWLTVV.

The sample holds a few counts of this clone. The chain joins TRBV14 to TRBJ2-2; no reliable D call. This CDR3 contains 18 residues. Looked up from germline, CDR1 is SGHDN and CDR2 is FVKESK. Trimming pared 0 bases from V and 8 bases from J, leaving 22 bases between. CDR3 coding DNA: TGTGCCAGCAGCCAAGAGACGATAACGGCGGCGAAGAGGGGGGAGCTGTTTTTT. Encoded protein: CASSQETITAAKRGELFF.

J is TRBJ1-1 and V is TRBV30, with TRBD1 matching 9 bases. The V segment lost 3 bases and the J segment 4 bases; nucleotides outside the gene matches: 6. CDR3 length: 14 amino acids. Germline CDR1 GTSNPN, CDR2 SVGIG (reference sequence). Here the CDR3 reads CAWRADRGFTEAFF. The CDR3 nucleotides read TGTGCCTGGAGGGCAGACAGGGGGTTCACTGAAGCTTTCTTT.

The rearrangement links TRBV6-4 to TRBJ2-1, with D possibly being TRBD2 (7 bases). Trimming removed 2 bases at V and 7 bases at J, with 18 bases between. CDR3 size: 16 residues. Per germline, CDR1 MRHNA and CDR2 SNTAGT. The CDR3 loop reads CASSDSGGGRWNEQFF. CDR3 DNA: TGTGCCAGCAGTGACAGTGGGGGGGGCCGCTGGAATGAGCAGTTCTTC.

The chain joins TRBV19 to TRBJ2-3; 10 nucleotides line up with TRBD2. CDR1 and CDR2 from the germline V gene are LNHDA and SQIVND (reference sequence). The CDR3 consists of 16 residues. With 4 bases clipped from V and 0 bases from J, the junction kept 4 bases outside the gene matches. This CDR3 reads CASSNIAGGSTDTQYF. Here the CDR3 DNA reads TGTGCCAGTAGTAACATAGCGGGGGGTAGCACAGATACGCAGTATTTT.

The rearrangement uses TRBV5-6 and TRBJ1-4; possibly TRBD1 for D (6 bases). CDR1 and CDR2 from the germline V gene are SGHDT and YYEEEE. This CDR3 spans 16 amino acids. The ends were cut back, 1 base at V and 7 bases at J, with 17 bases in the middle. This chain's CDR3 is CASSLLRGATSEKLFF. CDR3 DNA: TGTGCCAGCAGCTTGCTTCGGGGGGCGACCTCTGAAAAACTGTTTTTT.